The next 28 T cell receptor beta chains were all read from a single sample in a study of blood T cell repertoires in COVID-19. Here immunoSEQ multiplex PCR was the method, and the copy in TCRdb shows in-frame clones only, minus some. The top ten hold 4% to 5% of the sample, which has fewer than 150,000 clones, 80% to 85% seen once. Specimen: peripheral blood. Every receptor here comes from a woman aged 80 or over with acute or convalescent COVID-19.

This clone appeared a few times. The chain links TRBV6-5 to TRBJ2-2, with 8 nucleotides matching TRBD1. Losses at the gene ends were 6 bases for V and 6 bases for J; bases not matched to a gene: 6. The CDR3 length is 14 residues. Looked up from germline, CDR1 is MNHEY and CDR2 is SVGAGI. The CDR3 loop reads CASRPDRGPGELFF. CDR3 coding DNA: TGTGCCAGCAGACCAGACAGGGGTCCCGGGGAGCTGTTTTTT.

V is TRBV25-1 and J is TRBJ2-5; 8 nucleotides agree with TRBD2. Germline V CDR1 and CDR2: MGHDK, SYGVNS. The CDR3 contains 15 residues. With V trimmed by 5 bases and J by 1 base, 6 bases remained unmatched. The CDR3 is CASSKPGGGQETQYF. As DNA, the CDR3 is TGTGCCAGCAGTAAACCCGGGGGGGGCCAAGAGACCCAGTACTTC. The full variable domain, in which reference TRBV25-1 and TRBJ2-5 provide the parts outside the CDR3, is EADIYQTPRYLVIGTGKKITLECSQTMGHDKMYWYQQDPGMELHLIHYSYGVNSTEKGDLSSESTVSRIRTEHFPLTLESARPSHTSQYLCASSKPGGGQETQYFGPGTRLLVL.

This rearrangement joins TRBV2 to TRBJ2-1; D unclear. This CDR3 spans 14 amino acids. The V gene lost 4 bases and the J gene lost 8 bases, with 15 bases spanning the gap. The germline CDR1 and CDR2 sequences are SNHLY and FYNNEI. Written as DNA, the CDR3 is TGTGCCAGCAGTGCGAGTAGAGGTGCCCATGAGCAGTTCTTC. This sequence encodes CASSASRGAHEQFF.

This clone was seen a few times. The genes are TRBV7-2 and TRBJ2-1, with a weak D call TRBD2 (6 bases). V gave up 1 base and J gave up 10 bases, with 11 bases separating them. The germline gives CDR1 SGHTA, CDR2 FQGNSA. This CDR3 spans 13 amino acids. CDR3 loop: CASSLVGLAEQFF. Written as DNA, the CDR3 is TGTGCCAGCAGCTTAGTCGGGCTAGCGGAGCAGTTCTTC.

The gene calls are TRBV2 and TRBJ2-5; the D is unclear. CDR3 length equals 11 residues. Trimming stripped 4 bases from V and 5 bases from J, with 5 bases between. In germline, CDR1 is SNHLY, CDR2 FYNNEI. This CDR3 reads CASSVRETQYF. The CDR3, as DNA: TGTGCCAGCAGTGTGCGGGAGACCCAGTACTTC.

The chain has TRBV14 and TRBJ2-7; D is possibly TRBD1 (6 bases). V lost 3 bases and J lost 12, with 15 bases in between. The CDR3 is made up of 12 amino acids. Germline CDR1 SGHDN, CDR2 FVKESK. In nucleotides, the CDR3 is TGTGCCAGCAGCCACCATACAGGGTTTCGGTACTTC. It encodes CASSHHTGFRYF.

The chain has TRBV20-1 and TRBJ1-2, with 9 nucleotides matching TRBD1. V lost 5 bases and J lost 12; bases outside the gene matches: 7. CDR1 is DFQATT, CDR2 SNEGSKA, per germline (reference sequence). There are 11 residues in the CDR3. CDR3: CSAWDRVVNTF. The CDR3 DNA sequence: TGCAGTGCTTGGGACAGGGTGGTAAACACCTTC.

Of note for this clone: Since a much larger clone is just one base distant, this may be a read error. The rearrangement uses TRBV7-3 and TRBJ1-2, with no clear D. There are 13 residues in the CDR3. CDR1 is SGHTA and CDR2 is FQGTGA in the germline V gene. V lost 2 bases and J 0 bases, leaving 4 bases between the germline ends. The CDR3 nucleotides read TGTGCCAGCAGCTTAGGGCCTAACTATGGCTACACCTTC. Translating gives CASSLGPNYGYTF.

This rearrangement joins TRBV4-2 to TRBJ2-7; 7 nucleotides match TRBD1. This CDR3 comprises 13 residues. Germline assignment: CDR1 LGHNA and CDR2 YNFKEQ. The V segment lost 3 bases and the J segment 2 bases; nucleotides outside the gene matches: 1. CDR3 residues: CASSHDRAYEQYF. The CDR3 DNA follows: TGTGCCAGCAGCCATGACAGGGCCTACGAGCAGTACTTC.

The chain joins TRBV5-1 to TRBJ2-7; 7 nucleotides agree with TRBD2. From germline, CDR1 is SGHRS and CDR2 YFSETQ. J lost 2 bases, V lost 4 bases, and 9 bases had no gene match. The CDR3 has 15 residues. Here the CDR3 DNA reads TGCGCCAGCAGCCCCACTAGCGAAACTACCTACGAGCAGTACTTC. It translates to CASSPTSETTYEQYF.

The chain combines TRBV2 with TRBJ2-2, with a tentative D call TRBD2 (6 bases). The CDR3 length is 14 residues. V was shortened by 8 bases and J by 0 bases, with 10 bases between the two germline ends. Looked up from germline, CDR1 is SNHLY and CDR2 is FYNNEI. Here the CDR3 reads CASYVAANTGELFF. In DNA form, the CDR3 reads TGTGCCAGCTACGTAGCGGCGAACACCGGGGAGCTGTTTTTT.

This clone was counted once. The rearrangement joins TRBV19 to TRBJ1-3; D may be TRBD1 (6 bases). V lost 3 bases, J lost 0 bases, and 9 bases lay in between. The germline V gene encodes CDR1 LNHDA and CDR2 SQIVND (reference sequence). The CDR3 spans 15 residues. The CDR3 DNA sequence: TGTGCCAGTAGTATCGGACAGAGCTCTGGAAACACCATATATTTT. Its protein is CASSIGQSSGNTIYF.

The chain employs TRBV2 and TRBJ2-1; 8 bases match TRBD1. The CDR3 consists of 12 residues. Germline CDR1 reads SNHLY; CDR2 reads FYNNEI. Losses at the gene ends were 6 bases for V and 6 bases for J; bases not matched to a gene: 1. The CDR3 sequence: CASRDRANEQFF. DNA for the CDR3: TGTGCCAGCAGGGACAGGGCCAATGAGCAGTTCTTC.

The chain joins TRBV25-1 to TRBJ1-6; D is undetermined. The CDR3 runs 14 residues. Trimming cost V 1 base and J 8 bases, with 9 bases left between them. CDR1 is MGHDK, CDR2 SYGVNS, per germline. CDR3 in amino acids: CASSESSRDSPLHF. The CDR3, as DNA: TGTGCCAGCAGTGAATCATCGCGTGATTCACCCCTCCACTTT. Together with reference TRBV25-1 and TRBJ1-6, the CDR3 gives the full variable domain: EADIYQTPRYLVIGTGKKITLECSQTMGHDKMYWYQQDPGMELHLIHYSYGVNSTEKGDLSSESTVSRIRTEHFPLTLESARPSHTSQYLCASSESSRDSPLHFGNGTRLTVT.

The chain uses TRBV4-1 and TRBJ1-2; D is unclear. Looked up from germline, CDR1 is MGHRA and CDR2 is YSYEKL. The ends were cut back, 1 base at V and 2 bases at J, with 14 bases in the middle. CDR3 length: 16 residues. The CDR3 DNA is TGCGCCAGCAGCCAAGTGTTCTGGGCGTTAAACTATGGCTACACCTTC. It encodes CASSQVFWALNYGYTF.

CDR3 residues: CASSSGLTDTDTQYF. Written as DNA, the CDR3 is TGCGCCAGCAGCTCGGGACTTACGGACACAGATACGCAGTATTTT. V usage is TRBV5-1 and J usage is TRBJ2-3; D possibly corresponds to TRBD2 (6 bases). V was shortened by 3 bases and J by 2 bases, with 13 bases between the two germline ends. This CDR3 comprises 15 residues. Germline CDR1 is SGHRS and CDR2 is YFSETQ.

This chain uses TRBV2 with TRBJ1-3; the D gene is possibly TRBD1 (6 bases). The V gene's germline CDR1 is SNHLY and CDR2 FYNNEI. This CDR3 is 16 amino acids long. Trimming removed 1 base from V and 0 bases from J, with 10 bases in between. DNA of the CDR3: TGTGCCAGCAGTGAAGGGACAGCGAGCTCTGGAAACACCATATATTTT. Translated: CASSEGTASSGNTIYF.

The J gene is TRBJ1-2, the V gene TRBV5-1, with D tentatively TRBD1 (6 bases). This CDR3 spans 19 amino acids. With 0 bases removed from V and 3 bases from J, the gap between germline ends came to 24 bases. Germline lookup yields CDR1 SGHRS and CDR2 YFSETQ. The CDR3 DNA is TGCGCCAGCAGCTTGGATGGCAGGCAGGGGCCTTTCGGAGACTATGGCTACACCTTC. This sequence encodes CASSLDGRQGPFGDYGYTF.

The V gene is TRBV28, the J gene TRBJ2-2; weak D call: TRBD2 (5 bases). The CDR3 runs 15 residues. Germline V CDR1 and CDR2: MDHEN, SYDVKM. V was shortened by 4 bases and J by 2 bases, with 11 bases between the two germline ends. CDR3 sequence (DNA): TGTGCCAGCAGTTCAGCGGCCTCAAACACCGGGGAGCTGTTTTTT. Amino acids: CASSSAASNTGELFF.

The chain links TRBV2 to TRBJ2-1, with TRBD1 matching over 7 bases. The CDR3 loop spans 12 amino acids. J lost 13 bases, V lost 2 bases, and 5 bases had no gene match. Germline loops: CDR1 SNHLY, CDR2 FYNNEI. The DNA for the CDR3 is TGTGCCAGCAGTGAACGAGACAGGGTACAGTTCTTC. It specifies CASSERDRVQFF.

This chain uses TRBV6-5 with TRBJ2-3, with unresolved D. The V end lost 0 bases, the J end lost 0 bases, and 7 bases lay between the germline ends. The CDR3 extends over 15 amino acids. CDR1 is MNHEY, CDR2 SVGAGI, per germline. The CDR3 region is CASSYSGVSTDTQYF. The CDR3 DNA reads as TGTGCCAGCAGTTACTCGGGCGTGAGCACAGATACGCAGTATTTT.

This rearrangement joins TRBV5-8 to TRBJ1-3, with D uncertain. Germline CDR1 and CDR2: SGHTS and YDEGEE. The CDR3 has 14 amino acids. V lost 2 bases and J lost 4, with 10 bases in between. The CDR3 region has the DNA TGTGCCAGCAGCTTATCCGGGTTCGGAAACACCATATATTTT. Its translation: CASSLSGFGNTIYF.

This clone was counted a few times. This chain links TRBV28 with TRBJ2-5; TRBD2 might be the D (6 bases). The germline gives CDR1 MDHEN, CDR2 SYDVKM. V was pared by 3 bases and J by 2 bases, with 13 bases between. The CDR3 length is 15 residues. The CDR3 DNA reads TGTGCCAGCAGTTTGGGACTTTTAAATCAAGAGACCCAGTACTTC. The encoded protein is CASSLGLLNQETQYF.

The CDR3 DNA sequence: TGTGCCAGTAGTATCCGGACAGGGGGTTCACCCCTCCACTTT. This translates into CASSIRTGGSPLHF. J is TRBJ1-6 and V is TRBV19; 10 nucleotides agree with TRBD1. The CDR3 length is 14 residues. J lost 9 bases, V lost 3 bases, and 2 bases had no gene match. Germline CDR1 is LNHDA and CDR2 is SQIVND (reference sequence).

The chain couples TRBV5-5 to TRBJ2-5; the D gene is possibly TRBD2 (5 bases). This CDR3 is 13 amino acids long. Germline CDR1 reads SGHKS; CDR2 reads YYEKEE (reference sequence). V was clipped by 2 bases and J by 5 bases, with 10 bases between them. The CDR3 region has the DNA TGTGCCAGCAGCTTTCGGGGTGGGGAGACCCAGTACTTC. This codes for CASSFRGGETQYF.

The chain employs TRBV6-5 and TRBJ1-1; no reliable D call. Germline-derived CDR1 and CDR2 are MNHEY and SVGAGI. V was cut by 2 bases and J by 0 bases, with 13 bases left in between. This CDR3 contains 16 residues. This CDR3 is CASSYLSTAVNTEAFF. CDR3 coding DNA: TGTGCCAGCAGTTACCTAAGCACAGCAGTGAACACTGAAGCTTTCTTT.

Points on this clone: Other DNA sequences in the same sample also yield this CDR3. The chain combines TRBV5-6 with TRBJ2-3; possible D gene TRBD2, 6 bases. This CDR3 has 15 residues. Germline values: CDR1 SGHDT, CDR2 YYEEEE. The V end was cut by 0 bases, the J end by 3 bases, with 11 bases between. This CDR3 is CASSLDAGGTDTQYF. DNA for the CDR3: TGTGCCAGCAGCTTGGATGCCGGGGGTACAGATACGCAGTATTTT.

The rearrangement links TRBV19 to TRBJ2-1; no definite D call. V was pared by 1 base and J by 9 bases, with 19 bases between. The length of the CDR3 is 16 residues. The germline V gene encodes CDR1 LNHDA and CDR2 SQIVND (reference sequence). CDR3 bases: TGTGCCAGTAGTATAGCCCGCCAAATCTTTTCGGGTGAGCAGTTCTTC. Translation: CASSIARQIFSGEQFF.